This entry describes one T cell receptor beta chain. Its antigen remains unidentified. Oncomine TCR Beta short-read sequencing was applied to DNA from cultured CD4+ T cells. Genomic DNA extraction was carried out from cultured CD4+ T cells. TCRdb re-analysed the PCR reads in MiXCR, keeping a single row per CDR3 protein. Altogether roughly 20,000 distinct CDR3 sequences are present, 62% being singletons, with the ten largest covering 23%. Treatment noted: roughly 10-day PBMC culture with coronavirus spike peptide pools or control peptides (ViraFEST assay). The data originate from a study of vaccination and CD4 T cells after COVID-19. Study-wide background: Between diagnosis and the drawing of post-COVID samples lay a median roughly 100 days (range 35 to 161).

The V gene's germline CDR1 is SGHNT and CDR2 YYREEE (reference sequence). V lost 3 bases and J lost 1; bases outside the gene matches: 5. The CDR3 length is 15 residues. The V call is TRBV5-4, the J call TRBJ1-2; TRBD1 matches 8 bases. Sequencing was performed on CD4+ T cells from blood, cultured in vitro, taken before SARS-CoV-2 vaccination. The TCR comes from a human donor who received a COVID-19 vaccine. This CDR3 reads CASSSRDRINYGYTF. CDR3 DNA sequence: TGTGCCAGCAGCTCCCGGGACAGGATTAACTATGGCTACACCTTC.